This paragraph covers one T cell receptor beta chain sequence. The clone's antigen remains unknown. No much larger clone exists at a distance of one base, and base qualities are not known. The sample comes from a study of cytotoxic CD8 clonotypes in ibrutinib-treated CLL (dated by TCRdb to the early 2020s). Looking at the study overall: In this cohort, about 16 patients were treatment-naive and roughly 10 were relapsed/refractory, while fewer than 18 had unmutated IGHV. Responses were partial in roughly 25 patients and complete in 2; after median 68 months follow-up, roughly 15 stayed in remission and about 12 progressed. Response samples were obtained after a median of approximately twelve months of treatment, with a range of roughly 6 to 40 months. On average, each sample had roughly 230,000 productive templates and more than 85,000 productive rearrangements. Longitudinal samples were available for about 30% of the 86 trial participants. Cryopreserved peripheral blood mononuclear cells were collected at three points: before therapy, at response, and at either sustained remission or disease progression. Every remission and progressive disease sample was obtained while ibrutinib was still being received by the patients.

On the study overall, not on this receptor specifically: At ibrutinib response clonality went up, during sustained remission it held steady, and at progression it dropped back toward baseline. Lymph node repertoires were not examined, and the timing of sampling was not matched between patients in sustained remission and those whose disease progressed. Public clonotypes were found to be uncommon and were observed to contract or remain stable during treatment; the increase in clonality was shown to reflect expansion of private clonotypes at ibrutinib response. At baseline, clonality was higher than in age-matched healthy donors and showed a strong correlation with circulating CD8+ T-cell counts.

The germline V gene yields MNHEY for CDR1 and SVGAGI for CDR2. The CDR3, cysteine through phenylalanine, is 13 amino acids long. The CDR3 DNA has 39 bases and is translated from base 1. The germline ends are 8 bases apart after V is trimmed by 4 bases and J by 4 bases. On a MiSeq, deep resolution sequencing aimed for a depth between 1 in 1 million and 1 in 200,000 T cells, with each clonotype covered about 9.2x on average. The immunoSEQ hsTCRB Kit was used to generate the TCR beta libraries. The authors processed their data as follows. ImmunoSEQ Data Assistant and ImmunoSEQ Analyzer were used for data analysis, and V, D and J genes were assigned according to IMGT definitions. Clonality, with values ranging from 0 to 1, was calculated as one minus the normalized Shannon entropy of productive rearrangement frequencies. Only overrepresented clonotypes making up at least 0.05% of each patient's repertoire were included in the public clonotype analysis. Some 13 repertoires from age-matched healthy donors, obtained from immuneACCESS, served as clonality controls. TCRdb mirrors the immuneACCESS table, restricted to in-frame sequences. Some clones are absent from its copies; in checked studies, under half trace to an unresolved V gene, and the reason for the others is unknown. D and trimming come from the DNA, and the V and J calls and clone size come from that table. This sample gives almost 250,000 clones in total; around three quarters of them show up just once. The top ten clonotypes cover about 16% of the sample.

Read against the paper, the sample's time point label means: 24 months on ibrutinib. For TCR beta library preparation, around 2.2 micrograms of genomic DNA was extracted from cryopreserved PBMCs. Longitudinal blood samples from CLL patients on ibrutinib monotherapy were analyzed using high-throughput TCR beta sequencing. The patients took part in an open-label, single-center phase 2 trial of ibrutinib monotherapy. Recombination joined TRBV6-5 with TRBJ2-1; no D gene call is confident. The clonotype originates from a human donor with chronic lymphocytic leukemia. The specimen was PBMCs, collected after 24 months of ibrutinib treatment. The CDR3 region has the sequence CASSFTRYNEQFF. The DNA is TGTGCCAGCAGTTTTACTCGGTACAATGAGCAGTTCTTC.